The 26 T cell receptor beta chains given below trace back to one sample, sequenced in a study of T cell changes during pregnancy in multiple sclerosis. The repertoire was sequenced with immunoSEQ multiplex PCR; TCRdb's copy has only in-frame clones and lacks some. This table has about 79,000 clones, just over 90% appearing once. Sequencing was performed on CD4+ T cells from peripheral blood mononuclear cells, taken in the second trimester of pregnancy. The source of these receptors is a female donor with multiple sclerosis, enrolled in a pregnancy study.

V and J are TRBV2 and TRBJ1-3; 8 bases are a match to TRBD1. Per germline, CDR1 SNHLY and CDR2 FYNNEI. V lost 1 base and J lost 4; bases outside the gene matches: 9. CDR3 length: 17 amino acids. The chain's CDR3 is CASSEVGQGASGNTIYF. As DNA, the CDR3 is TGTGCCAGCAGTGAAGTGGGGCAGGGGGCTAGCGGAAACACCATATATTTT.

This clone occurred once. V and J are TRBV7-9 and TRBJ2-3; weak D call: TRBD2 (7 bases). Trimming took 0 bases from V and 6 from J, leaving 13 bases between them. This CDR3 has 15 amino acids. CDR1 is SEHNR and CDR2 is FQNEAQ in the germline V gene (reference sequence). The CDR3 region has the DNA TGTGCCAGCAGCTTAGCGGGGGGGGCCGGGGATACGCAGTATTTT. This translates into CASSLAGGAGDTQYF.

This clone was found once. V is TRBV18 and J is TRBJ1-1; 11 bases fit TRBD1. Germline CDR1 reads KGHSH; CDR2 reads LQKENI. The CDR3 loop spans 17 amino acids. After removal of 4 bases from V and 2 bases from J, the junction contained 9 bases not matched to a gene. The CDR3: CASSLREGQGGNTEAFF. The CDR3 nucleotides are TGTGCCAGCTCACTACGGGAGGGACAGGGGGGAAACACTGAAGCTTTCTTT.

This clone was found once. The chain is built from TRBV18 and TRBJ2-1; TRBD2 matches 11 bases. The CDR3 extends over 15 amino acids. Germline CDR1 reads KGHSH; CDR2 reads LQKENI. Trimming took 2 bases from V and 6 from J; bases not matched to a gene: 3. The CDR3 bases are TGTGCCAGCTCACCAATGGGACTAGCGGTCAATGAGCAGTTCTTC. Amino acid sequence: CASSPMGLAVNEQFF.

This clone was counted once. The genes are TRBV5-8 and TRBJ2-1; possibly TRBD1 for D (5 bases). This CDR3 region has 15 residues. Between the trimmed V and J ends, which lost 4 bases and 9 bases, there was a span of 20 bases. CDR1 SGHTS and CDR2 YDEGEE come from the germline V gene. The CDR3 is CASSHTRQLGLEQFF. The CDR3 region has the DNA TGTGCCAGCAGCCACACTCGACAGTTAGGTCTTGAGCAGTTCTTC. Using reference TRBV5-8 and TRBJ2-1 for the parts outside the CDR3, the full variable domain is EAGVTQSPTHLIKTRGQQATLRCSPISGHTSVYWYQQALGLGLQFLLWYDEGEERNRGNFPPRFSGRQFPNYSSELNVNALELEDSALYLCASSHTRQLGLEQFFGPGTRLTVL.

The chain has TRBV7-9 and TRBJ1-3, with TRBD1 matching 7 bases. V shed 4 bases, J shed 4 bases, and the junction held 10 bases outside the gene matches. The CDR3 runs to 16 residues. The germline CDR1 and CDR2 sequences are SEHNR and FQNEAQ (reference sequence). The CDR3 spells CASSSRQGVQGNTIYF. CDR3 DNA sequence: TGTGCCAGCAGCTCCCGACAGGGCGTTCAGGGAAACACCATATATTTT.

The genes are TRBV19 and TRBJ1-5; perhaps TRBD1 as D (5 bases). With 6 bases removed from V and 6 bases from J, the gap between germline ends came to 24 bases. The CDR3 contains 17 residues. The germline V gene has CDR1 LNHDA and CDR2 SQIVND (reference sequence). Here the CDR3 DNA reads TGTGCCAGTAGGACGGACACCACCGTCAGGGTAGGTCAGCCCCAGCATTTT. Translating gives CASRTDTTVRVGQPQHF. Full variable domain (rest looked up from reference TRBV19 and TRBJ1-5): DGGITQSPKYLFRKEGQNVTLSCEQNLNHDAMYWYRQDPGQGLRLIYYSQIVNDFQKGDIAEGYSVSREKKESFPLTVTSAQKNPTAFYLCASRTDTTVRVGQPQHFGDGTRLSIL.

This sequence joins TRBV29-1 and TRBJ1-5; 7 positions match TRBD1. Trimming removed 6 bases from V and 4 bases from J; junction bases left unmatched: 6. Looked up from germline, CDR1 is SQVTM and CDR2 is ANQGSEA. The CDR3 loop spans 13 amino acids. The CDR3 here is CSVGDSWNQPQHF. The CDR3 DNA follows: TGCAGCGTCGGGGACAGTTGGAATCAGCCCCAGCATTTT.

This clone was recorded a few times. This chain links TRBV27 with TRBJ2-2; 9 bases are shared with TRBD2. The CDR3 is 16 residues long. The ends lost 3 bases at V and 6 bases at J; junction bases unmatched: 8. Germline-derived CDR1 and CDR2 are MNHEY and SMNVEV (reference sequence). The CDR3 region is CASSLLAGAGAGELFF. The DNA for the CDR3 is TGTGCCAGCAGTTTGTTAGCGGGGGCGGGGGCCGGGGAGCTGTTTTTT.

V is TRBV7-9 and J is TRBJ1-6; D gene ambiguous. CDR1 and CDR2 from the germline V gene are SEHNR and FQNEAQ (reference sequence). The CDR3 consists of 18 residues. Trimming removed 0 bases from V and 6 bases from J, with 18 bases in between. The CDR3 sequence is CASSLAGLAGRGNSPLHF. The CDR3 bases are TGTGCCAGCAGCTTAGCGGGATTAGCCGGGAGAGGTAATTCACCCCTCCACTTT.

This clone was counted only a few times. The gene calls are TRBV7-8 and TRBJ1-2; 10 bases fit TRBD1. V dropped 5 bases and J dropped 6; count of bases not matched to a gene: 9. The CDR3 consists of 15 residues. Germline CDR1 SGHVS, CDR2 FQNEAQ. CDR3 residues: CASSPRQGARDGYTF. The CDR3 coding sequence is TGTGCCAGCAGCCCTCGACAGGGGGCTCGGGATGGCTACACCTTC.

This clone was detected once. In DNA, the CDR3 is TGTGCCACCAGCAGAGGGTGGGACAGGGGGCGGTCTGGGGCCAACGTCCTGACTTTC. Its protein is CATSRGWDRGRSGANVLTF. This chain connects TRBV15 to TRBJ2-6; 12 bases map to TRBD1. Germline V lookup: CDR1 LNHNV, CDR2 YYDKDF (reference sequence). The length of the CDR3 is 19 residues. The junction had 5 bases not matched to a gene; V was cut back by 1 base and J by 1 base.

This chain joins TRBV6-5 and TRBJ1-2, with unresolved D. This CDR3 has 15 amino acids. Trimming shortened V by 7 bases and J by 5 bases, and 20 bases separated the two germline ends. Germline lookup yields CDR1 MNHEY and CDR2 SVGAGI. In DNA, the CDR3 is TGTGCCAGCACCAAACTCGGCGGAACGGAGTATGGCTACACCTTC. Translating gives CASTKLGGTEYGYTF.

This chain connects TRBV6-5 to TRBJ2-2, with D tentatively TRBD1 (6 bases). The V and J ends lost 8 bases and 0 bases respectively, with 10 bases between them. This CDR3 has 14 residues. Per germline, CDR1 MNHEY and CDR2 SVGAGI. The DNA for the CDR3 is TGTGCCAGCCTCCGGACAGCGAACACCGGGGAGCTGTTTTTT. Its translation is CASLRTANTGELFF.

The chain is built from TRBV6-7 and TRBJ1-2; TRBD1 aligns across 8 bases. Being an ORF, TRBV6-7 has a function that is uncertain. The trim removed 7 bases at V and 8 bases at J, leaving 12 bases unmatched. This CDR3 comprises 14 residues. The CDR3 DNA reads TGTGCCAGCACCGACAGGGGCAGGGCTTGGGGCTACACCTTC. It yields the protein CASTDRGRAWGYTF.

This chain joins TRBV7-9 and TRBJ2-1, with D perhaps matching TRBD2 (6 bases). Between the trimmed V and J ends, which lost 5 bases and 1 base, there was a span of 24 bases. The CDR3 sequence is 19 residues long. Per the germline V gene, CDR1 is SEHNR and CDR2 is FQNEAQ (reference sequence). CDR3 region: CASSPPSWRDFSSYNEQFF. The DNA for the CDR3 is TGTGCCAGCAGCCCCCCGTCTTGGAGGGACTTCTCATCCTACAATGAGCAGTTCTTC.

This chain uses TRBV4-2 with TRBJ2-7; the match to TRBD2 covers 9 bases. The CDR3 totals 17 residues. V lost 0 bases, J lost 0 bases, and 6 bases stayed unmatched. Looked up from germline, CDR1 is LGHNA and CDR2 is YNFKEQ. The chain's CDR3 is CASSQDWAGGHSYEQYF. The DNA for the CDR3 is TGTGCCAGCAGCCAAGATTGGGCGGGAGGGCACTCCTACGAGCAGTACTTC.

CDR3 coding DNA: TGTGCCAGTAGCCTAGCGGGAGTTGTGAATGAGCAGTTCTTC. This translates into CASSLAGVVNEQFF. V gene TRBV19 combines with J gene TRBJ2-1, with TRBD2 identical over 10 bases. Germline CDR1 reads LNHDA; CDR2 reads SQIVND (reference sequence). This CDR3 has 14 amino acids. V lost 6 bases, J lost 7 bases, and 6 bases stayed unmatched. The variable domain in full, with the rest retrieved from reference TRBV19 and TRBJ2-1, is DGGITQSPKYLFRKEGQNVTLSCEQNLNHDAMYWYRQDPGQGLRLIYYSQIVNDFQKGDIAEGYSVSREKKESFPLTVTSAQKNPTAFYLCASSLAGVVNEQFFGPGTRLTVL.

As to this clone: Relative to the germline gene, one junction end is altered; a read error may explain this. V usage is TRBV4-1 and J usage is TRBJ2-3; the D gene is possibly TRBD2 (6 bases). The CDR3 totals 15 residues. CDR1 and CDR2 (germline): MGHRA, YSYEKL. CDR3 coding DNA: TGCGCCAGCAGTCAAGTGGGGACTAGCACAGATACGCAGTATTTT. Translated, it gives CASSQVGTSTDTQYF.

In this sample, this clone turned up once. The genes are TRBV11-2 and TRBJ2-1, with a possible D match to TRBD2 (6 bases). V gave up 2 bases and J gave up 8 bases, with 16 bases separating them. CDR1 SGHAT and CDR2 FQNNGV come from the germline V gene. The CDR3 spans 15 residues. Here the CDR3 reads CASSLQRALGYEQFF. DNA of the CDR3: TGTGCCAGCAGCTTACAGCGGGCGTTGGGTTATGAGCAGTTCTTC. The full variable domain, rest sourced from reference TRBV11-2 and TRBJ2-1, is EAGVAQSPRYKIIEKRQSVAFWCNPISGHATLYWYQQILGQGPKLLIQFQNNGVVDDSQLPKDRFSAERLKGVDSTLKIQPAKLEDSAVYLCASSLQRALGYEQFFGPGTRLTVL.

The rearrangement links TRBV5-1 to TRBJ2-1; a weak D match, TRBD1 (6 bases). This CDR3 has 17 amino acids. The ends were cut back, 2 bases at V and 1 base at J, with 16 bases in the middle. CDR1 is SGHRS and CDR2 is YFSETQ in the germline V gene. The CDR3 here is CASSFGLTGKSYNEQFF. The DNA for the CDR3 is TGCGCCAGCAGCTTTGGACTCACAGGGAAGTCCTACAATGAGCAGTTCTTC.

This clone was observed a single time. The chain couples TRBV6-5 to TRBJ1-3, with a tentative D call TRBD1 (6 bases). Germline V gene sequence: CDR1 MNHEY, CDR2 SVGAGI. CDR3 length: 15 residues. Trimming removed 0 bases from V and 7 bases from J, with 13 bases in between. The CDR3 coding sequence is TGTGCCAGCAGTTACTCGGGGGCAACCAAGAACACCATATATTTT. Residues: CASSYSGATKNTIYF.

CDR3 in amino acids: CASSQVDIVTYNEQFF. CDR3 DNA sequence: TGCGCCAGCAGCCAAGTAGACATCGTCACCTACAATGAGCAGTTCTTC. The rearrangement uses TRBV4-1 and TRBJ2-1; D not certain. The CDR3 spans 16 residues. CDR1 is MGHRA, CDR2 YSYEKL, per germline. Trimming shortened V by 1 base and J by 2 bases, and 12 bases separated the two germline ends.

J is TRBJ1-1 and V is TRBV7-2, with D possibly being TRBD1 (5 bases). Trimming shortened V by 0 bases and J by 7 bases, and 15 bases separated the two germline ends. Germline values: CDR1 SGHTA, CDR2 FQGNSA. The CDR3 extends over 15 amino acids. Here the CDR3 DNA reads TGTGCCAGCAGCTTAGCCACCGGGGGGACCGTTGAAGCTTTCTTT. It translates to CASSLATGGTVEAFF.

The chain recombines TRBV6-5 with TRBJ2-2; 11 nucleotides match TRBD2. The CDR3 has 14 residues. Germline V gives CDR1 MNHEY, CDR2 SVGAGI. J lost 8 bases, V lost 7 bases, and 6 bases had no gene match. In DNA, the CDR3 is TGTGCCAGCACTATAGCGGGAGGGCCTGGGGAGCTGTTTTTT. As protein: CASTIAGGPGELFF.

This rearrangement joins TRBV27 to TRBJ1-5; 7 bases line up with TRBD1. Germline trimming cut 3 bases from V and 1 base from J; bases unmatched to any gene: 6. The CDR3 has 16 amino acids. CDR1 and CDR2 from the germline V gene are MNHEY and SMNVEV (reference sequence). This chain's CDR3 is CASSLGRGTSNQPQHF. As DNA, the CDR3 is TGTGCCAGCAGTTTGGGCAGGGGGACGAGCAATCAGCCCCAGCATTTT.